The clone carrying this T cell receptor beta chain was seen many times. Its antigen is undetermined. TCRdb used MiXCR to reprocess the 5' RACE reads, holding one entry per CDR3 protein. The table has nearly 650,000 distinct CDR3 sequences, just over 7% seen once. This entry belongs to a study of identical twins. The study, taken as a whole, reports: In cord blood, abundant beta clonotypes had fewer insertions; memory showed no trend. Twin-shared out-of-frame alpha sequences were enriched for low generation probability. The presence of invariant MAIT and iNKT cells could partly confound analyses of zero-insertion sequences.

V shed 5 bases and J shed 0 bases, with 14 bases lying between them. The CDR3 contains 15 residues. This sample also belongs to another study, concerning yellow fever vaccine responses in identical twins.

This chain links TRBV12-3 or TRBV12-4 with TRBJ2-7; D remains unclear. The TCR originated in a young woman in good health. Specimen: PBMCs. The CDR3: CASSPTGRSSYEQYF. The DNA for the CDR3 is TGTGCCAGCAGTCCCACCGGGCGGAGCTCCTACGAGCAGTACTTC.